This T cell receptor (beta chain) was recorded in a study of T cell changes during pregnancy in multiple sclerosis. Clones were read by immunoSEQ multiplex PCR, and TCRdb kept only the in-frame ones, dropping some. Among tens of thousands of clones listed, 90% were seen once. This TCR came from a female donor in good health, enrolled as a control in a pregnancy study. The sample here was peripheral blood, taken in the second trimester of pregnancy.

CDR3 sequence (DNA): TGTGCCAGCAGCCAAGTATCTTTGGCCTCCTACAATGAGCAGTTCTTC. This codes for CASSQVSLASYNEQFF. The chain is built from TRBV14 and TRBJ2-1; D unclear. The germline V and J ends were trimmed by 1 base and 0 bases, with 10 bases remaining between them. Germline V gene lookup returns CDR1 SGHDN and CDR2 FVKESK. The CDR3 extends over 16 amino acids.